This record concerns one T cell receptor (beta chain) sequence. The CDR3 length is 14 residues. Germline V lookup: CDR1 MNHNS, CDR2 SASEGT. The data are from a study of shared T cell receptors in the human thymus. The repertoire was sequenced with immunoSEQ multiplex PCR; TCRdb's copy has only in-frame clones and lacks some. The sample carries 600,000 or so clones, approximately 87% recorded once. Another study also made use of these data, one on human thymus T cells. From that paper: Thymic samples were excised during corrective heart operations. Apparent bias marked the V and J gene usage of thymic and blood repertoires. There were highly overlapping thymic repertoires among unrelated individuals, as related research reported.

The genes are TRBV6-1 and TRBJ2-5; TRBD1 aligns across 8 bases. The last part of the DNA fits TRBJ2-7 better; the J call may be wrong. The receptor was isolated from a boy younger than two with a congenital heart defect. Sample: thymocytes. CDR3 in amino acids: CASSELGQAYEQYF. The CDR3 DNA follows: TGTGCCAGCAGTGAATTGGGACAGGCCTACGAGCAGTACTTC.